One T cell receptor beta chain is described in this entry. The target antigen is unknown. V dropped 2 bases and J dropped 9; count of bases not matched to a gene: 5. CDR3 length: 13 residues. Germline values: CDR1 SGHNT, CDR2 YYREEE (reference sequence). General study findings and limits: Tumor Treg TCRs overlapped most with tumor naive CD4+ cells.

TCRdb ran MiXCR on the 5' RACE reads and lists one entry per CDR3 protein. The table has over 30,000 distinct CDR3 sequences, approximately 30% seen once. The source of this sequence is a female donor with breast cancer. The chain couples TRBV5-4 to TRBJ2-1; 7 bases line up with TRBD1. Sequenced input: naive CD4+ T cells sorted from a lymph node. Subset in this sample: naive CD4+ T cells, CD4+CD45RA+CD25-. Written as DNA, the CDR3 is TGTGCCAGCAGCTTCGACAGGGCTGGTGAGCAGTTCTTC. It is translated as CASSFDRAGEQFF.